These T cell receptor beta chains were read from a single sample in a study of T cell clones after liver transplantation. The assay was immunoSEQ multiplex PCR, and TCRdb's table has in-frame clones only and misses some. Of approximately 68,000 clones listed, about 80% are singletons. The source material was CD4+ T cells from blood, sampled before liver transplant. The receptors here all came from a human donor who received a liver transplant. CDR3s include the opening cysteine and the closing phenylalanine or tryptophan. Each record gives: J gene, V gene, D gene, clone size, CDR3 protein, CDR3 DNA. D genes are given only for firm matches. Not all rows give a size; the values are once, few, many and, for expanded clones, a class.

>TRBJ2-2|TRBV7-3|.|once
CASSLTATGELFF
TGTGCCAGCAGCTTAACGGCCACCGGGGAGCTGTTTTTT
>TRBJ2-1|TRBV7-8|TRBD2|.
CASSLGLSSGRQNEQFF
TGTGCCAGCAGCTTAGGTCTTTCTAGCGGGAGGCAGAATGAGCAGTTCTTC
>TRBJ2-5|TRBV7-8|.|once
CASSRGTNRRETQYF
TGTGCCAGCAGCCGCGGGACAAACAGGCGGGAGACCCAGTACTTC
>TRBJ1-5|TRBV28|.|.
CASRGYSNQPQHF
TGTGCCAGCAGGGGTTATAGCAATCAGCCCCAGCATTTT
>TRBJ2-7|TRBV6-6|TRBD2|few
CASRTGLAYEQYF
TGTGCCAGCAGAACGGGACTAGCCTACGAGCAGTACTTC
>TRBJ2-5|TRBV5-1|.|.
CASSSGGGETQYF
TGCGCCAGCAGCTCAGGGGGGGGTGAGACCCAGTACTTC
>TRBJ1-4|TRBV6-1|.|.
CASSAALGGNINLLFF
TGTGCCAGCAGTGCCGCTCTGGGGGGCAATATAAACCTACTGTTTTTT
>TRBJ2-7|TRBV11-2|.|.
CASSPWGSSYEQYF
TGTGCCAGCAGCCCTTGGGGGAGTTCCTACGAGCAGTACTTC
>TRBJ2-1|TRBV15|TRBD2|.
CATSTGQGLAYNEQFF
TGTGCCACCAGCACCGGCCAGGGACTAGCGTACAATGAGCAGTTCTTC
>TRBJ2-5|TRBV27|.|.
CASSFVGETQYF
TGTGCCAGCAGTTTCGTGGGAGAGACCCAGTACTTC
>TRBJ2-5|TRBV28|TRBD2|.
CASSQTSGRATKTQYF
TGTGCCAGCAGCCAGACTAGCGGGAGGGCCACAAAGACCCAGTACTTC
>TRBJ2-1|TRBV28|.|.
CASKPGERGNEQFF
TGTGCCAGCAAGCCCGGGGAAAGAGGGAATGAGCAGTTCTTC
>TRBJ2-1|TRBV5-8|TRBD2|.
CASSLNKGLAGLSSYNEQFF
TGTGCCAGCAGCTTGAATAAGGGACTAGCGGGACTTAGCTCCTACAATGAGCAGTTCTTC
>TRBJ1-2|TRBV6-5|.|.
CASSSQGRRDYGYTF
TGTGCCAGCAGTTCCCAGGGAAGAAGGGACTATGGCTACACCTTC
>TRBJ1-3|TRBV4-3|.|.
CASSNGKWRNTIYF
TGCGCCAGCAGCAACGGTAAATGGAGAAACACCATATATTTT
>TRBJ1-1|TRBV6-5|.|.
CASSRRGDTEAFF
TGTGCCAGCAGTCGCAGGGGTGACACTGAAGCTTTCTTT
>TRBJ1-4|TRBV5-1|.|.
CASSLGSGYYEKLFF
TGCGCCAGCAGCTTGGGGTCAGGGTATTATGAAAAACTGTTTTTT
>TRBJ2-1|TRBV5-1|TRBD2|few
CASSREASGFPYNEQFF
TGCGCCAGCAGCCGGGAGGCTAGCGGGTTTCCCTACAATGAGCAGTTCTTC